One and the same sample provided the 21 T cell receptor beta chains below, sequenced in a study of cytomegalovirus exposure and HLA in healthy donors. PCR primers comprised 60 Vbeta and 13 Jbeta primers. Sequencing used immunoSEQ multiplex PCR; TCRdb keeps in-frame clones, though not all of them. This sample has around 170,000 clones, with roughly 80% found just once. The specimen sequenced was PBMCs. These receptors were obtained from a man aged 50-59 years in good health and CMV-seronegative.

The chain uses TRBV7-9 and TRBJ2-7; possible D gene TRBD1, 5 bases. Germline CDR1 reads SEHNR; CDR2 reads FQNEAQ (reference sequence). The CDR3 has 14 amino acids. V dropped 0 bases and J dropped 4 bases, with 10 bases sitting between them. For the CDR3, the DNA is TGTGCCAGCAGCTTAGCACAGGCCAAATACGAGCAGTACTTC. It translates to CASSLAQAKYEQYF.

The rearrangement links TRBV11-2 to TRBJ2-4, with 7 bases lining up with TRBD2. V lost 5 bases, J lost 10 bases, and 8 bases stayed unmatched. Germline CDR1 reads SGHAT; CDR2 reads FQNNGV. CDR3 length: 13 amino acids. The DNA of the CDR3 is TGTGCCAGCAGCCCAAGGGACTATGGGATTCAGTACTTC. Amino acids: CASSPRDYGIQYF. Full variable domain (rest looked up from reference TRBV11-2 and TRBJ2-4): EAGVAQSPRYKIIEKRQSVAFWCNPISGHATLYWYQQILGQGPKLLIQFQNNGVVDDSQLPKDRFSAERLKGVDSTLKIQPAKLEDSAVYLCASSPRDYGIQYFGAGTRLSVL.

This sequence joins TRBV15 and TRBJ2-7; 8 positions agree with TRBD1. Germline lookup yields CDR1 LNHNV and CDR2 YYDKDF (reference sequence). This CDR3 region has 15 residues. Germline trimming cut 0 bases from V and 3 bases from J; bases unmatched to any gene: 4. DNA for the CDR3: TGTGCCACCAGCAGAGATAGGACAGGGAACTACGAGCAGTACTTC. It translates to CATSRDRTGNYEQYF.

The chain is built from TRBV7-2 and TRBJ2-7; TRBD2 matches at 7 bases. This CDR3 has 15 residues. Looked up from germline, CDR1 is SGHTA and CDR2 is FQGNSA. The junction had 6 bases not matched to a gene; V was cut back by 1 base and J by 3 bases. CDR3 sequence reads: CASSLVQGGLYEQYF. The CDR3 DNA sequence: TGTGCCAGCAGCTTAGTGCAGGGAGGGCTCTACGAGCAGTACTTC.

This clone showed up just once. The CDR3 bases are TGTGCCACGCGACAGGGGGACACCGGGGAGCTGTTTTTT. Protein sequence: CATRQGDTGELFF. The chain uses TRBV7-7 and TRBJ2-2; 9 positions agree with TRBD1. The CDR3 sequence is 13 residues long. Germline CDR1 is SSHAT and CDR2 is FNYEAQ (reference sequence). V was clipped by 10 bases and J by 3 bases; unmatched bases: 3.

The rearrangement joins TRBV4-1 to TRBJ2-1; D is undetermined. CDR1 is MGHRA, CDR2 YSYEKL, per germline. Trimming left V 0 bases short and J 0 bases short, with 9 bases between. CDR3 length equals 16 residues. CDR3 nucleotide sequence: TGCGCCAGCAGCCAAGATGACTTTAGCTCCTACAATGAGCAGTTCTTC. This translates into CASSQDDFSSYNEQFF.

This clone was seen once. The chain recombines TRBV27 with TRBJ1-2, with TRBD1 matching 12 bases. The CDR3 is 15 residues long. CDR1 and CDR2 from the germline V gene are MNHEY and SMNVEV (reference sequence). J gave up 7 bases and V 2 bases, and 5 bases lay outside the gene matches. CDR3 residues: CASSLGTGGEVGYTF. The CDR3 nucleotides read TGTGCCAGCAGTTTAGGGACAGGGGGCGAGGTTGGCTACACCTTC.

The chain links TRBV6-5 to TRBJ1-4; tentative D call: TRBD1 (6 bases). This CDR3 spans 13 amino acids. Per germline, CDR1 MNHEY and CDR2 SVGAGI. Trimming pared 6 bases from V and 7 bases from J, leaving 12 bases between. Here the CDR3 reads CASRRTDGEKLFF. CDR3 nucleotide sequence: TGTGCCAGCAGGCGGACAGATGGTGAAAAACTGTTTTTT.

DNA for the CDR3: TGTGCCAGCAGCGCCAGTCCTAGCTTGGGTCGGCGGGAGACCCAGTACTTC. Translation gives CASSASPSLGRRETQYF. The chain carries TRBV7-8 and TRBJ2-5, with D maybe TRBD2 (5 bases). The CDR3 extends over 17 amino acids. The V gene's germline CDR1 is SGHVS and CDR2 FQNEAQ. Trimming pared 5 bases from V and 5 bases from J, leaving 24 bases between.

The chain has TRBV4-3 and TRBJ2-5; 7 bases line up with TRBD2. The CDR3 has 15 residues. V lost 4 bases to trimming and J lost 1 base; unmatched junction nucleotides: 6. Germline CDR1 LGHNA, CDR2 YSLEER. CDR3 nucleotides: TGCGCCAGCAGCCGCGGCGGGGGAATCCAAGAGACCCAGTACTTC. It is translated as CASSRGGGIQETQYF.

CDR3 nucleotide sequence: TGTGCCAGTAGCGCACGGAGGGGGACAGGGGATCGGAGCTCCTACAATGAGCAGTTCTTC. This gives the protein CASSARRGTGDRSSYNEQFF. The rearrangement links TRBV19 to TRBJ2-1; 10 bases are shared with TRBD1. The CDR3 contains 20 residues. The trim removed 6 bases at V and 0 bases at J, leaving 17 bases unmatched. Germline V gives CDR1 LNHDA, CDR2 SQIVND (reference sequence).

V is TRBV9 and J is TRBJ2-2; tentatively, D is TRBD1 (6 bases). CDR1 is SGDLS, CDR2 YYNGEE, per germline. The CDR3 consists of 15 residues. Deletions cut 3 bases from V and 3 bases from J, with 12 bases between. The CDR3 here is CASSAGDLYTGELFF. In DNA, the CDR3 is TGTGCCAGCAGCGCAGGGGACCTGTACACCGGGGAGCTGTTTTTT.

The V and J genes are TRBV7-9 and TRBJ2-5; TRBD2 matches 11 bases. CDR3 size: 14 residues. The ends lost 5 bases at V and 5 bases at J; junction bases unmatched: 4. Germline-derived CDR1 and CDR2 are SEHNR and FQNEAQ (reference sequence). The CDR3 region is CASSPTSGVETQYF. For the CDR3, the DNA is TGTGCCAGCAGCCCGACTAGCGGGGTGGAGACCCAGTACTTC.

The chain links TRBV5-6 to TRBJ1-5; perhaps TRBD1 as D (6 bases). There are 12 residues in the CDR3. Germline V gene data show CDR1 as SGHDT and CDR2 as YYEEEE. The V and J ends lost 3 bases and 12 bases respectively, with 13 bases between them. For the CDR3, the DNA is TGTGCCAGCAGCTGGGAGGGGGGTGACCAGCATTTT. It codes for CASSWEGGDQHF.

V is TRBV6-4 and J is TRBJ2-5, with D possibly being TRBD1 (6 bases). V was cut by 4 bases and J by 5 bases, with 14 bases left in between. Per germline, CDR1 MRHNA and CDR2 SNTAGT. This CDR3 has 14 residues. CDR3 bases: TGTGCCAGCAGTGCCGGGACAATCAGGGAGACCCAGTACTTC. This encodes CASSAGTIRETQYF.

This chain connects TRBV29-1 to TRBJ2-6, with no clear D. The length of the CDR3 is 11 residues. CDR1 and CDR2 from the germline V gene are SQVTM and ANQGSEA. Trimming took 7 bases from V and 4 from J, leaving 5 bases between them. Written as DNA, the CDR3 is TGCAGCGCCATCGGGGCCAACGTCCTGACTTTC. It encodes CSAIGANVLTF.

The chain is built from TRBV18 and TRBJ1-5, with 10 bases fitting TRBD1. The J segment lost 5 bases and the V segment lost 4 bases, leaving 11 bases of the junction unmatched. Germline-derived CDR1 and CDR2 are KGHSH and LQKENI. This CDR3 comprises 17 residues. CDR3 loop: CASSLLIPGTGDQPQHF. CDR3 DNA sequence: TGTGCCAGCTCACTCCTAATACCCGGGACAGGGGATCAGCCCCAGCATTTT.

CDR3 protein: CAGGRGGPDTQYF. The CDR3 DNA reads TGTGCCGGGGGGCGGGGGGGCCCAGATACGCAGTATTTT. The rearrangement links TRBV7-2 to TRBJ2-3; 9 bases are shared with TRBD2. V gave up 11 bases and J gave up 4 bases; unmatched junction bases: 7. The CDR3 consists of 13 residues. Germline lookup yields CDR1 SGHTA and CDR2 FQGNSA.

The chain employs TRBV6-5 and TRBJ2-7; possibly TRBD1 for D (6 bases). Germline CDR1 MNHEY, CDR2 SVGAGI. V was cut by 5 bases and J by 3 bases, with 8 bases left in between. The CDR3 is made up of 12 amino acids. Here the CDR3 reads CASSLQGYEQYF. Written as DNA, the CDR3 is TGTGCCAGCAGTCTACAGGGCTACGAGCAGTACTTC.

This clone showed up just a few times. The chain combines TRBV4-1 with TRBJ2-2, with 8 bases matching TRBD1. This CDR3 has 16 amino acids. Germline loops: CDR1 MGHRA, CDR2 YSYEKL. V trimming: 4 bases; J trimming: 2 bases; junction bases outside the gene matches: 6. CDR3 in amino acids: CASSLGTGVNTGELFF. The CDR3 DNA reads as TGCGCCAGCAGCCTAGGGACAGGAGTAAACACCGGGGAGCTGTTTTTT.

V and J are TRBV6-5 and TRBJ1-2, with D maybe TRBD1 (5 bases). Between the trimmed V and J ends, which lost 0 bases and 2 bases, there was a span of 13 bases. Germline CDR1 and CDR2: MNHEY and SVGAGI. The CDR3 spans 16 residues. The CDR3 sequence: CASSYSSRANNYGYTF. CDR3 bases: TGTGCCAGCAGTTACTCGAGCAGGGCGAACAACTATGGCTACACCTTC.